These 32 T cell receptor beta chains originate from one sample sequenced in a study of shared clonotypes between healthy human individuals. Generated by immunoSEQ multiplex PCR, the TCRdb table keeps only in-frame clones and is missing some. The table has 400,000 or so clones, around 96% seen once. Sequencing was performed on memory CD8+ T cells sorted from blood. The subset denotes: CD45RO+ cells pooled with CCR7-negative TemRA cells. The receptor set was obtained from a man aged 25-40 years in good health.

This chain joins TRBV2 and TRBJ2-7; a possible D gene is TRBD1 (6 bases). Between the trimmed V and J ends, which lost 2 bases and 7 bases, there was a span of 12 bases. The germline V gene has CDR1 SNHLY and CDR2 FYNNEI. This CDR3 is 13 amino acids long. CDR3 nucleotide sequence: TGTGCCAGCAGTGAACGGTGGGGGCGGGAGCAGTACTTC. This translates into CASSERWGREQYF.

This chain links TRBV27 with TRBJ2-3; 7 bases align to TRBD2. The V and J ends lost 4 bases and 5 bases, in that order; junction bases with no gene match: 9. The CDR3 has 15 residues. In germline, CDR1 is MNHEY, CDR2 SMNVEV (reference sequence). The CDR3 coding sequence is TGTGCCAGCAGTTCGGCAGCGGGATATAGAGATACGCAGTATTTT. Protein: CASSSAAGYRDTQYF.

This clone was found once. The V gene is TRBV10-3, the J gene TRBJ2-5, with D unresolved. This CDR3 contains 12 residues. Trimming removed 5 bases from V and 4 bases from J, with 8 bases in between. Per the germline V gene, CDR1 is ENHRY and CDR2 is SYGVKD. CDR3 amino acids: CAISSGRETQYF. The CDR3 bases are TGTGCCATCAGTTCGGGCAGAGAGACCCAGTACTTC.

The J gene is TRBJ1-1, the V gene TRBV18, with 8 bases that match TRBD1. The CDR3 runs to 15 residues. V shed 2 bases, J shed 6 bases, and the junction held 8 bases outside the gene matches. Looked up from germline, CDR1 is KGHSH and CDR2 is LQKENI. CDR3 region: CASSPSSQQGAEAFF. The CDR3 nucleotides are TGTGCCAGCTCACCATCCAGTCAACAGGGGGCTGAAGCTTTCTTT.

The chain recombines TRBV28 with TRBJ2-7; TRBD2 matches at 9 bases. V lost 4 bases, J lost 0 bases, and 4 bases stayed unmatched. The germline CDR1 and CDR2 sequences are MDHEN and SYDVKM. This CDR3 has 15 residues. CDR3 loop: CASSSHSGSSYEQYF. The DNA for the CDR3 is TGTGCCAGCAGTTCCCATAGCGGGAGCTCCTACGAGCAGTACTTC.

The chain is built from TRBV18 and TRBJ1-1; D unresolved. Germline assignment: CDR1 KGHSH and CDR2 LQKENI. V gave up 3 bases and J gave up 1 base, with 3 bases separating them. This CDR3 spans 12 amino acids. CDR3 DNA: TGTGCCAGCTCACCGACGAACACTGAAGCTTTCTTT. Translation: CASSPTNTEAFF.

CDR3 sequence reads: CASSLAGQGAYEQYF. As DNA, the CDR3 is TGTGCCAGCAGCTTAGCGGGACAGGGGGCCTACGAGCAGTACTTC. This chain links TRBV7-9 with TRBJ2-7; 11 positions agree with TRBD1. The V gene end was trimmed by 0 bases and the J gene end by 2 bases; junction bases not matched to a gene: 0. The germline gives CDR1 SEHNR, CDR2 FQNEAQ (reference sequence). This CDR3 spans 15 amino acids.

J is TRBJ1-1 and V is TRBV5-1; tentatively, D is TRBD1 (6 bases). V lost 3 bases, J lost 7 bases, and 13 bases lay in between. CDR1 and CDR2 (germline): SGHRS, YFSETQ. There are 13 residues in the CDR3. DNA of the CDR3: TGCGCCAGCAGCTCCCGGACAGAGGGTGAAGCTTTCTTT. It specifies CASSSRTEGEAFF.

This clone has only one observation. V is TRBV19 and J is TRBJ2-2; 7 bases align to TRBD2. The CDR3 sequence is 14 residues long. V gave up 2 bases and J gave up 3 bases; unmatched junction bases: 0. Germline V gives CDR1 LNHDA, CDR2 SQIVND (reference sequence). CDR3 DNA: TGTGCCAGTAGTATACGGGGGGACACCGGGGAGCTGTTTTTT. This codes for CASSIRGDTGELFF.

The chain couples TRBV9 to TRBJ1-2; D is undetermined. The V end lost 3 bases, the J end lost 4 bases, and 19 bases lay between the germline ends. The CDR3 is 16 residues long. Germline V gene sequence: CDR1 SGDLS, CDR2 YYNGEE. CDR3 region: CASSAGLSRSLYGYTF. The CDR3 nucleotides read TGTGCCAGCAGCGCGGGATTATCTAGGAGCCTCTATGGCTACACCTTC.

This clone was seen only once. V is TRBV19 and J is TRBJ1-5; possible D gene TRBD1, 5 bases. Trimming removed 7 bases from V and 0 bases from J, with 10 bases in between. The CDR3 runs to 14 residues. Germline V lookup: CDR1 LNHDA, CDR2 SQIVND (reference sequence). The CDR3 is CASIQGNSNQPQHF. CDR3 coding DNA: TGTGCCAGTATCCAGGGCAATAGCAATCAGCCCCAGCATTTT.

Concerning this clone itself: This specimen includes other DNA sequences encoding the same CDR3. The chain uses TRBV29-1 and TRBJ2-5, with D possibly being TRBD1 or TRBD2 (6 bases each). The CDR3 extends over 12 amino acids. The germline V gene encodes CDR1 SQVTM and CDR2 ANQGSEA. Trimming took 5 bases from V and 5 from J, leaving 12 bases between them. This chain's CDR3 is CSVQGGQETQYF. The CDR3 DNA follows: TGCAGCGTTCAAGGGGGGCAGGAGACCCAGTACTTC.

This chain connects TRBV5-6 to TRBJ2-1; 12 bases are shared with TRBD2. CDR3 length: 19 residues. CDR1 and CDR2 (germline): SGHDT, YYEEEE. V dropped 1 base and J dropped 6; count of bases not matched to a gene: 14. Written as DNA, the CDR3 is TGTGCCAGCAGCTTGCGTCATCTAGCGGGAGGGCCAGTCTCCAATGAGCAGTTCTTC. Protein: CASSLRHLAGGPVSNEQFF.

The chain links TRBV5-1 to TRBJ1-1, with unresolved D. CDR1 SGHRS and CDR2 YFSETQ come from the germline V gene. Trimming shortened V by 1 base and J by 0 bases, and 7 bases separated the two germline ends. The CDR3 has 14 residues. The CDR3 region is CASSLRVMNTEAFF. The CDR3 DNA follows: TGCGCCAGCAGCTTGAGGGTTATGAACACTGAAGCTTTCTTT.

The rearrangement links TRBV6-6 to TRBJ2-7; unclear D gene. The CDR3 runs to 14 residues. V lost 2 bases and J lost 2, with 10 bases in between. Germline V lookup: CDR1 MNHNY, CDR2 SVGAGI (reference sequence). Here the CDR3 reads CASSYVTETYEQYF. Here the CDR3 DNA reads TGTGCCAGCAGTTACGTGACGGAGACCTACGAGCAGTACTTC.

V usage is TRBV27 and J usage is TRBJ2-7; 7 bases fit TRBD1. The CDR3 loop spans 15 amino acids. Germline V gene sequence: CDR1 MNHEY, CDR2 SMNVEV (reference sequence). V shed 7 bases, J shed 6 bases, and the junction held 15 bases outside the gene matches. CDR3 sequence reads: CASKGVGDSPVEQYF. The CDR3 nucleotides are TGTGCCAGCAAGGGAGTCGGGGACAGTCCTGTCGAGCAGTACTTC.

For the CDR3, the DNA is TGTGCCAGTAGTATAGCCCAGAGGGGTGAGCAGTTCTTC. It encodes CASSIAQRGEQFF. V is TRBV19 and J is TRBJ2-1; D is possibly TRBD1 or TRBD2 (5 bases each). The CDR3 extends over 13 amino acids. V was shortened by 1 base and J by 9 bases, with 10 bases between the two germline ends. Germline lookup yields CDR1 LNHDA and CDR2 SQIVND (reference sequence). The full variable domain, with the rest looked up from reference TRBV19 and TRBJ2-1, is DGGITQSPKYLFRKEGQNVTLSCEQNLNHDAMYWYRQDPGQGLRLIYYSQIVNDFQKGDIAEGYSVSREKKESFPLTVTSAQKNPTAFYLCASSIAQRGEQFFGPGTRLTVL.

The rearrangement uses TRBV5-1 and TRBJ1-1; no reliable D call. The CDR3 length is 13 residues. Germline lookup yields CDR1 SGHRS and CDR2 YFSETQ. The ends were cut back, 4 bases at V and 2 bases at J, with 9 bases in the middle. For the CDR3, the DNA is TGCGCCAGCAGCACGACAAGTAACACTGAAGCTTTCTTT. It translates to CASSTTSNTEAFF.

V and J are TRBV9 and TRBJ1-2; no clear D gene. This CDR3 is built from 13 residues. Germline V CDR1 and CDR2: SGDLS, YYNGEE. V shed 0 bases and J shed 4 bases, with 7 bases lying between them. DNA for the CDR3: TGTGCCAGCAGCGTAGTTCCAGCCTATGGCTACACCTTC. Amino acids: CASSVVPAYGYTF. Combining the CDR3 with reference TRBV9 and TRBJ1-2 gives the whole variable domain DSGVTQTPKHLITATGQRVTLRCSPRSGDLSVYWYQQSLDQGLQFLIQYYNGEERAKGNILERFSAQQFPDLHSELNLSSLELGDSALYFCASSVVPAYGYTFGSGTRLTVV.

This clone was seen a single time. The rearrangement joins TRBV25-1 to TRBJ2-6; D is undetermined. The CDR3 contains 14 residues. V dropped 3 bases and J dropped 0 bases, with 3 bases sitting between them. CDR1 and CDR2 from the germline V gene are MGHDK and SYGVNS. CDR3 bases: TGTGCCAGCAGTGACAACTCTGGGGCCAACGTCCTGACTTTC. This gives the protein CASSDNSGANVLTF.

This chain links TRBV7-8 with TRBJ2-5, with D possibly being TRBD2 (6 bases). The ends were cut back, 5 bases at V and 2 bases at J, with 24 bases in the middle. CDR3 length: 18 amino acids. Looked up from germline, CDR1 is SGHVS and CDR2 is FQNEAQ. CDR3: CASSRRGGRDSGQETQYF. The CDR3 region has the DNA TGTGCCAGCAGCCGGCGGGGTGGAAGGGACTCGGGGCAAGAGACCCAGTACTTC.

The chain couples TRBV11-3 to TRBJ1-5; D gene ambiguous. The CDR3 consists of 12 residues. Germline V lookup: CDR1 SGHNT, CDR2 YENEEA. V lost 3 bases, J lost 1 base, and 1 base lay in between. This CDR3 reads CASSLSNQPQHF. In DNA form, the CDR3 reads TGTGCCAGCAGCTTGAGCAATCAGCCCCAGCATTTT.

The J gene is TRBJ2-6, the V gene TRBV7-9; D is uncertain. CDR3 length: 15 residues. Per the germline V gene, CDR1 is SEHNR and CDR2 is FQNEAQ (reference sequence). Trimming took off 7 bases at V and 0 bases at J, with 10 bases between the two ends. This CDR3 reads CASNPWSSGANVLTF. CDR3 sequence (DNA): TGTGCCAGCAACCCTTGGAGCTCTGGGGCCAACGTCCTGACTTTC. Together with reference TRBV7-9 and TRBJ2-6, the CDR3 gives the full variable domain: DTGVSQNPRHKITKRGQNVTFRCDPISEHNRLYWYRQTLGQGPEFLTYFQNEAQLEKSRLLSDRFSAERPKGSFSTLEIQRTEQGDSAMYLCASNPWSSGANVLTFGAGSRLTVL.

The V call is TRBV15, the J call TRBJ2-5; 11 nucleotides match TRBD1. Trimming took 4 bases from V and 3 from J; bases not matched to a gene: 4. The CDR3 contains 15 residues. Germline V gene data show CDR1 as LNHNV and CDR2 as YYDKDF (reference sequence). The CDR3 region is CATSKWDRGEETQYF. CDR3 bases: TGTGCCACCAGCAAGTGGGACAGGGGGGAAGAGACCCAGTACTTC.

The chain joins TRBV11-2 to TRBJ2-2; TRBD2 aligns across 8 bases. Germline V gives CDR1 SGHAT, CDR2 FQNNGV. V lost 5 bases, J lost 5 bases, and 7 bases stayed unmatched. This CDR3 comprises 15 residues. DNA for the CDR3: TGTGCCAGCAGCCCAAGCGGGGGTCAAACCGGGGAGCTGTTTTTT. Residues: CASSPSGGQTGELFF.

The gene calls are TRBV27 and TRBJ1-5, with D maybe TRBD1 (6 bases). Germline V gene lookup returns CDR1 MNHEY and CDR2 SMNVEV (reference sequence). Trimming pared 11 bases from V and 7 bases from J, leaving 12 bases between. This CDR3 is built from 11 residues. This CDR3 reads CAGGRGQPQHF. CDR3 coding DNA: TGTGCCGGAGGGAGGGGGCAGCCCCAGCATTTT.

The chain employs TRBV27 and TRBJ2-7, with TRBD2 matching 8 bases. The J segment lost 4 bases and the V segment lost 2 bases, leaving 4 bases of the junction unmatched. CDR1 and CDR2 (germline): MNHEY, SMNVEV (reference sequence). There are 14 residues in the CDR3. CDR3 region: CASSLVPGGYEQYF. The CDR3 DNA sequence: TGTGCCAGCAGTTTAGTGCCGGGAGGGTACGAGCAGTACTTC.

The V call is TRBV27, the J call TRBJ1-2; possibly TRBD1 for D (5 bases). Germline V gene lookup returns CDR1 MNHEY and CDR2 SMNVEV (reference sequence). CDR3 length: 13 residues. Trimming took off 3 bases at V and 2 bases at J, with 7 bases between the two ends. The CDR3 sequence: CASSFGGNYGYTF. The CDR3 DNA follows: TGTGCCAGCAGTTTTGGGGGGAACTATGGCTACACCTTC.

The V gene is TRBV9, the J gene TRBJ2-3; 8 nucleotides match TRBD2. Unmatched junction bases numbered 5, after V lost 0 bases and J lost 2 bases. Germline V gene sequence: CDR1 SGDLS, CDR2 YYNGEE. This CDR3 spans 16 amino acids. In DNA form, the CDR3 reads TGTGCCAGCAGCGTAGGGAGACTAGCGAACACAGATACGCAGTATTTT. Translated, it gives CASSVGRLANTDTQYF.

The rearrangement joins TRBV28 to TRBJ2-7, with 8 bases lining up with TRBD2. CDR3 length equals 15 residues. Germline V gene sequence: CDR1 MDHEN, CDR2 SYDVKM. V was clipped by 5 bases and J by 2 bases; unmatched bases: 8. The CDR3: CASSHPPSGPYEQYF. The CDR3 DNA reads as TGTGCCAGCAGTCACCCCCCTAGCGGGCCCTACGAGCAGTACTTC.

V usage is TRBV19 and J usage is TRBJ2-7, with TRBD1 matching 7 bases. This CDR3 comprises 13 residues. V was clipped by 9 bases and J by 0 bases; unmatched bases: 5. CDR1 LNHDA and CDR2 SQIVND come from the germline V gene (reference sequence). CDR3: CARVRQGSYEQYF. Here the CDR3 DNA reads TGTGCCAGGGTGAGACAGGGCTCCTACGAGCAGTACTTC.

The chain combines TRBV28 with TRBJ1-2, with a tentative D call TRBD1 (5 bases). Germline loops: CDR1 MDHEN, CDR2 SYDVKM. V was cut by 0 bases and J by 4 bases, with 15 bases left in between. This CDR3 is built from 16 residues. The CDR3 DNA is TGTGCCAGCAGTTTATGGGGGCCCCACACTAGCTATGGCTACACCTTC. Translation gives CASSLWGPHTSYGYTF.